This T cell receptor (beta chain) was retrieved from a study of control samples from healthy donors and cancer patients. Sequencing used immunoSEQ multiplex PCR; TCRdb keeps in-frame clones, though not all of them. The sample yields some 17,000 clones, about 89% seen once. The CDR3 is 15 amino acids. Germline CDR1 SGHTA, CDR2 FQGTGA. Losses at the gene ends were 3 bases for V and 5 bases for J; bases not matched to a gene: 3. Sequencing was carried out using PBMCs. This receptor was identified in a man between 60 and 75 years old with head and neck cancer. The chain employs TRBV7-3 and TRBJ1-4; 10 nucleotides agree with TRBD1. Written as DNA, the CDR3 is TGTGCCAGCAGCTTGGGGACAGGGGAAAATGAAAAACTGTTTTTT. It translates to CASSLGTGENEKLFF.